Here is one T cell receptor (beta chain) with its context. Its specificity is not known. This specimen comes from a study of T cell responses to AZD1222 COVID-19 vaccine. As for the study in general: Researchers grouped second doses given at about 4 or about 12 weeks into one pool.

The germline V and J ends were trimmed by 6 bases and 0 bases, with 15 bases remaining between them. Germline V gives CDR1 LNHDA, CDR2 SQIVND (reference sequence). The CDR3 is made up of 15 amino acids. TCRdb's table, derived via immunoSEQ multiplex PCR, lists solely in-frame clones and lacks some. The sample consists of some 87,000 clones, roughly nine tenths of them appearing once. Findings of the study overall: No repertoire was sampled before or during the peak T cell response, only after it. Baseline serostatus was positive in only five to seven AZD1222 recipients. Mostly white British, mostly female donors; authors suggested clonal diversity may be underestimated.

The specimen comprised peripheral blood, sampled on day 0 of AZD1222 vaccination. The rearrangement links TRBV19 to TRBJ2-7, with D possibly matching TRBD1 (6 bases). The clonotype comes from an adult in good health. The DNA of the CDR3 is TGTGCCAGTAGGAGAACAGGGACGAGCTCCTACGAGCAGTACTTC. Translation gives CASRRTGTSSYEQYF.